The 23 T cell receptor beta chains in this list originate from one sample, sequenced in a study of technical replicates of blood from a handful of donors. This table comes from immunoSEQ multiplex PCR, and its TCRdb copy is limited to in-frame clones, with some not included. Among roughly 85,000 clones, over 85% were seen once, and the ten largest hold around 0.25%. Input material: T cells isolated from PBMCs. These receptors originate from a human donor in good health.

The rearrangement joins TRBV5-4 to TRBJ1-2; 10 bases agree with TRBD1. The CDR3 contains 15 residues. The junction had 6 bases not matched to a gene; V was cut back by 4 bases and J by 3 bases. CDR1 and CDR2 from the germline V gene are SGHNT and YYREEE (reference sequence). The DNA for the CDR3 is TGTGCCAGCAGCATTCGGGACAGGGGCTACTATGGCTACACCTTC. Protein: CASSIRDRGYYGYTF.

This sequence joins TRBV7-9 and TRBJ1-3; 9 bases are a match to TRBD1. The junction had 11 bases not matched to a gene; V was cut back by 5 bases and J by 0 bases. This CDR3 spans 18 amino acids. Per germline, CDR1 SEHNR and CDR2 FQNEAQ (reference sequence). CDR3: CASSPPMGTGRSGNTIYF. The CDR3 bases are TGTGCCAGCAGCCCCCCCATGGGGACAGGGCGCTCTGGAAACACCATATATTTT.

The rearrangement links TRBV29-1 to TRBJ1-2, with D possibly matching TRBD1 (6 bases). Trimming pared 7 bases from V and 2 bases from J, leaving 11 bases between. The germline gives CDR1 SQVTM, CDR2 ANQGSEA. The CDR3 sequence is 12 residues long. The CDR3 coding sequence is TGCAGCGCTCGCAGGGGAAACTATGGCTACACCTTC. Protein product: CSARRGNYGYTF. Drawing the rest from reference TRBV29-1 and TRBJ1-2, the complete variable domain is SAVISQKPSRDICQRGTSLTIQCQVDSQVTMMFWYRQQPGQSLTLIATANQGSEATYESGFVIDKFPISRPNLTFSTLTVSNMSPEDSSIYLCSARRGNYGYTFGSGTRLTVV.

The chain employs TRBV5-1 and TRBJ1-1, with D unresolved. The V gene's germline CDR1 is SGHRS and CDR2 YFSETQ. V was cut by 0 bases and J by 2 bases, with 14 bases left in between. The length of the CDR3 is 16 residues. The CDR3 DNA reads TGCGCCAGCAGCTTGGCGGGGATAGATCAAAACACTGAAGCTTTCTTT. Amino acid sequence: CASSLAGIDQNTEAFF. The full variable domain, completed using reference TRBV5-1 and TRBJ1-1, is KAGVTQTPRYLIKTRGQQVTLSCSPISGHRSVSWYQQTPGQGLQFLFEYFSETQRNKGNFPGRFSGRQFSNSRSEMNVSTLELGDSALYLCASSLAGIDQNTEAFFGQGTRLTVV.

This chain connects TRBV29-1 to TRBJ2-5; no firm D call. Germline lookup yields CDR1 SQVTM and CDR2 ANQGSEA. The CDR3 extends over 14 amino acids. Trimming pared 5 bases from V and 2 bases from J, leaving 15 bases between. The CDR3, as DNA: TGCAGCGTTTTACAGCCCCTCTTGCAAGAGACCCAGTACTTC. Encoded protein: CSVLQPLLQETQYF.

The chain couples TRBV9 to TRBJ2-5; D is perhaps TRBD2 (6 bases). V gave up 0 bases and J gave up 5 bases, with 8 bases separating them. The CDR3 has 13 residues. The germline CDR1 and CDR2 sequences are SGDLS and YYNGEE. The CDR3 DNA reads TGTGCCAGCAGCGTAGATCGGGGGGAGACCCAGTACTTC. Encoded protein: CASSVDRGETQYF.

This chain joins TRBV11-2 and TRBJ2-3; D is undetermined. The CDR3 has 17 residues. Germline loops: CDR1 SGHAT, CDR2 FQNNGV. Trimming left V 5 bases short and J 5 bases short, with 23 bases between. The chain's CDR3 is CASSPALTSYSGDTQYF. DNA for the CDR3: TGTGCCAGCAGCCCCGCTCTGACTTCCTACTCTGGAGATACGCAGTATTTT.

The chain employs TRBV6-5 and TRBJ1-1, with D possibly TRBD1 on 5 matching bases. V gave up 2 bases and J gave up 6 bases, with 10 bases separating them. Looked up from germline, CDR1 is MNHEY and CDR2 is SVGAGI. This CDR3 region has 13 residues. CDR3 sequence reads: CASSYRRGSEAFF. In DNA, the CDR3 is TGTGCCAGCAGTTACAGGCGGGGCTCTGAAGCTTTCTTT.

V and J are TRBV4-1 and TRBJ1-1, with TRBD1 matching over 7 bases. The germline V gene has CDR1 MGHRA and CDR2 YSYEKL. With V trimmed by 5 bases and J by 4 bases, 7 bases remained unmatched. There are 14 residues in the CDR3. This CDR3 reads CASSDGTALTEAFF. Written as DNA, the CDR3 is TGCGCCAGCAGCGACGGGACAGCCCTCACTGAAGCTTTCTTT.

The V and J genes are TRBV5-5 and TRBJ2-7; D might be TRBD2 (6 bases). CDR3 length: 15 residues. The germline V gene encodes CDR1 SGHKS and CDR2 YYEKEE (reference sequence). The V gene lost 1 base and the J gene lost 1 base, with 12 bases spanning the gap. This CDR3 reads CASSLYPGESYEQYF. CDR3 nucleotides: TGTGCCAGCAGCTTGTATCCGGGGGAATCCTACGAGCAGTACTTC.

Written as DNA, the CDR3 is TGCGCCAGCATCCCTAGCGGATATCAGGGGGAGACCCAGTACTTC. This codes for CASIPSGYQGETQYF. The genes are TRBV10-2 and TRBJ2-5; D is perhaps TRBD2 (7 bases). Looked up from germline, CDR1 is WSHSY and CDR2 is SAAADI. Trimming removed 7 bases from V and 5 bases from J, with 20 bases in between. The CDR3 is 15 amino acids.

The J gene is TRBJ2-3, the V gene TRBV5-4; TRBD1 matches 9 bases. The junction had 7 bases not matched to a gene; V was cut back by 4 bases and J by 4 bases. This CDR3 contains 15 residues. Germline V gene lookup returns CDR1 SGHNT and CDR2 YYREEE (reference sequence). The CDR3 spells CASSTNRGHADTQYF. The CDR3 DNA follows: TGTGCCAGCAGCACAAACAGGGGGCACGCAGATACGCAGTATTTT.

This clone has only one observation. V and J are TRBV5-1 and TRBJ2-2; TRBD1 matches at 7 bases. The CDR3 is 15 amino acids. Germline V lookup: CDR1 SGHRS, CDR2 YFSETQ. J gave up 2 bases and V 4 bases, and 5 bases lay outside the gene matches. CDR3 in DNA: TGCGCCAGCAGCCGGGACAGCGCAAACACCGGGGAGCTGTTTTTT. This translates into CASSRDSANTGELFF.

The V and J genes are TRBV6-1 and TRBJ1-2, with D possibly TRBD1 on 6 matching bases. Trimming cost V 2 bases and J 6 bases, with 13 bases left between them. The CDR3 consists of 14 residues. In germline, CDR1 is MNHNS, CDR2 SASEGT. The CDR3: CASSELMGADGYTF. For the CDR3, the DNA is TGTGCCAGCAGTGAATTAATGGGGGCGGATGGCTACACCTTC.

The gene calls are TRBV7-2 and TRBJ1-5; D remains unclear. Germline values: CDR1 SGHTA, CDR2 FQGNSA. The V end lost 1 base, the J end lost 6 bases, and 7 bases lay between the germline ends. The CDR3 contains 13 residues. DNA for the CDR3: TGTGCCAGCAGCTTAGAAGCCTCTCAGCCCCAGCATTTT. Translating it yields CASSLEASQPQHF.

J is TRBJ2-1 and V is TRBV7-9, with D possibly TRBD2 on 6 matching bases. V lost 1 base to trimming and J lost 8 bases, with 15 bases between them. The CDR3 covers 15 residues. Germline V gene data show CDR1 as SEHNR and CDR2 as FQNEAQ (reference sequence). For the CDR3, the DNA is TGTGCCAGCAGCTTAGTGGAGCCGGGGGTCCATGAGCAGTTCTTC. Translation gives CASSLVEPGVHEQFF.

The chain combines TRBV23-1 with TRBJ1-1; TRBD1 might be the D (5 bases). TRBV23-1 is an ORF; its function is uncertain. The CDR3 length is 20 residues. The ends were cut back, 0 bases at V and 0 bases at J, with 23 bases in the middle. The CDR3 coding sequence is TGCGCCAGCAGTCAATCGTTGGGGGGAAGGGCAGGGAGGATGAACACTGAAGCTTTCTTT. As protein: CASSQSLGGRAGRMNTEAFF.

The CDR3 coding sequence is TGCGCCAGCAGCCTCGGGACTAGCGGGGGCACAGATACGCAGTATTTT. This gives the protein CASSLGTSGGTDTQYF. The chain uses TRBV5-1 and TRBJ2-3; 13 bases line up with TRBD2. The CDR3 contains 16 residues. After removal of 4 bases from V and 1 base from J, the junction contained 3 bases not matched to a gene. CDR1 is SGHRS, CDR2 YFSETQ, per germline.

This clone turned up a few times. The chain links TRBV7-3 to TRBJ1-2, with 8 nucleotides matching TRBD1. Trimming at V came to 5 bases and at J to 7 bases, leaving 12 bases not matched to a gene. This CDR3 contains 15 residues. Germline V CDR1 and CDR2: SGHTA, FQGTGA. CDR3: CASSPSWTGKGGYTF. Written as DNA, the CDR3 is TGTGCCAGCAGCCCATCCTGGACAGGGAAGGGTGGCTACACCTTC.

CDR3 DNA sequence: TGTGCCAGCAGCTCGTCAGGGTCCCTAAGGACTGAAGCTTTCTTT. It translates to CASSSSGSLRTEAFF. The chain is built from TRBV7-3 and TRBJ1-1; a possible D gene is TRBD1 (5 bases). This CDR3 spans 15 amino acids. Germline CDR1 SGHTA, CDR2 FQGTGA. The ends were cut back, 4 bases at V and 5 bases at J, with 17 bases in the middle.

The CDR3 DNA reads as TGTGCCAGCAGCTTATTGAGGGGGGGGTACAATGAGCAGTTCTTC. Protein product: CASSLLRGGYNEQFF. This chain joins TRBV7-2 and TRBJ2-1; D possibly corresponds to TRBD2 (7 bases). Germline V gene sequence: CDR1 SGHTA, CDR2 FQGNSA. V lost 2 bases, J lost 4 bases, and 12 bases lay in between. The CDR3 is 15 residues long. The entire variable domain, with the rest obtained from reference TRBV7-2 and TRBJ2-1, is as follows: GAGVSQSPSNKVTEKGKDVELRCDPISGHTALYWYRQSLGQGLEFLIYFQGNSAPDKSGLPSDRFSAERTGGSVSTLTIQRTQQEDSAVYLCASSLLRGGYNEQFFGPGTRLTVL.

Only one count was recorded for this clone. The rearrangement links TRBV18 to TRBJ2-5, with 12 bases fitting TRBD2. The CDR3 is 21 residues long. V lost 4 bases and J lost 4; bases outside the gene matches: 22. Germline-derived CDR1 and CDR2 are KGHSH and LQKENI. CDR3 nucleotides: TGTGCCAGCTCACGCCTTTCTAACAGGGTGACTAGCGGGAGTTTGGGAGAGACCCAGTACTTC. This encodes CASSRLSNRVTSGSLGETQYF.

The rearrangement uses TRBV13 and TRBJ1-2; D is unclear. Trimming removed 0 bases from V and 5 bases from J, with 19 bases in between. The length of the CDR3 is 17 residues. CDR1 is PRHDT and CDR2 is FYEKMQ in the germline V gene (reference sequence). CDR3 bases: TGTGCCAGCAGCTTAGGGGAACTTAAACGGACTCCATATGGCTACACCTTC. Protein: CASSLGELKRTPYGYTF. Looking up the rest from reference TRBV13 and TRBJ1-2 gives the full variable domain: AAGVIQSPRHLIKEKRETATLKCYPIPRHDTVYWYQQGPGQDPQFLISFYEKMQSDKGSIPDRFSAQQFSDYHSELNMSSLELGDSALYFCASSLGELKRTPYGYTFGSGTRLTVV.